The 5 T cell receptor beta chains presented below share a single source sample, sequenced in a study of response to subunit inactivated influenza vaccine. TCRdb re-analysed the RT-PCR reads in MiXCR, keeping a single row per CDR3 protein. The table includes about 500,000 distinct CDR3 sequences, 15% to 20% detected once. Specimen: CD4+ T cells sorted from PBMCs, collected around 25 months after vaccination. The source is a man between 50 and 69 years old who received an inactivated influenza vaccine.

V usage is TRBV4-3 and J usage is TRBJ2-7; D is uncertain. The CDR3 is 17 amino acids. The germline gives CDR1 LGHNA, CDR2 YSLEER. The germline V and J ends were trimmed by 0 bases and 2 bases, with 17 bases remaining between them. The CDR3 protein is CASSQDRADIIPYEQYF. The CDR3 region has the DNA TGCGCCAGCAGCCAAGATCGAGCCGATATTATCCCCTACGAGCAGTACTTC.

This clonotype showed up just a few times. V gene TRBV29-1 combines with J gene TRBJ2-7; D remains ambiguous. The CDR3 sequence is 12 residues long. Trimming stripped 6 bases from V and 0 bases from J, with 9 bases between. Germline CDR1 and CDR2: SQVTM and ANQGSEA. The CDR3 spells CSVRIVSYEQYF. CDR3 nucleotide sequence: TGCAGCGTCCGGATTGTCTCCTACGAGCAGTACTTC.

This chain connects TRBV11-2 to TRBJ2-3; unclear D gene. Trimming stripped 6 bases from V and 1 base from J, with 17 bases between. This CDR3 has 16 residues. Germline CDR1 reads SGHAT; CDR2 reads FQNNGV. The CDR3 sequence is CASREQGYRGTDTQYF. In DNA, the CDR3 is TGTGCCAGCAGGGAACAAGGCTACCGGGGCACAGATACGCAGTATTTT.

This chain uses TRBV7-2 with TRBJ2-1; 9 bases match TRBD2. The CDR3 has 16 residues. J was trimmed by 1 base and V by 4 bases; bases with no gene match: 5. The germline V gene encodes CDR1 SGHTA and CDR2 FQGNSA. The chain's CDR3 is CASSSISGSSYNEQFF. In DNA, the CDR3 is TGTGCCAGCAGCTCGATTAGCGGGAGTTCCTACAATGAGCAGTTCTTC.

This clonotype appeared many times. This chain uses TRBV5-1 with TRBJ2-3; D gene uncertain. The CDR3 runs to 13 residues. Per germline, CDR1 SGHRS and CDR2 YFSETQ. Trimming took off 4 bases at V and 9 bases at J, with 15 bases between the two ends. The CDR3 region is CASSRTQDGTQYF. The DNA of the CDR3 is TGCGCCAGCAGCCGCACACAAGACGGAACGCAGTATTTT.